This T cell receptor beta chain was sequenced in a study of response to subunit inactivated influenza vaccine. A single record per CDR3 protein comes from TCRdb applying MiXCR to the RT-PCR reads. The table records 500,000 or so distinct CDR3 sequences, about 15% of them present only once. This clonotype was detected only a few times. What it binds is not known. CDR1 and CDR2 from the germline V gene are SGHRS and YFSETQ. Trimming removed 0 bases from V and 0 bases from J; junction bases left unmatched: 6. The CDR3 loop spans 19 amino acids. Findings and caveats of the study: After each seasonal influenza vaccination, few new T cells are recruited, the authors suggested.

The receptor was isolated from a man aged 50 to 69 who received an inactivated influenza vaccine. The chain is built from TRBV5-1 and TRBJ2-1; TRBD2 matches at 13 bases. The sequencing used CD4+ T cells sorted from PBMCs, collected around 2 years after vaccination. Written as DNA, the CDR3 is TGCGCCAGCAGCTTGGCAGGACTAGCGGGGGCCAGCTCCTACAATGAGCAGTTCTTC. This gives the protein CASSLAGLAGASSYNEQFF.